Below, one TCR beta chain is given with its context. Its target is not known. The data derive from a study of blood T cells in healthy people across ages. Overall study results and limits: Investigators treated diversity estimates from one million T cells as underestimates.

Primers used in a second PCR of about 7 to 12 cycles were a sample-barcoded 5' primer and a J-beta primer mix. Using its own MiXCR run on the 5' RACE reads, TCRdb lists one record per CDR3 protein. The table includes about 750,000 distinct CDR3 sequences, 50% to 65% detected once. Every sample gave at least 5 micrograms of total RNA when it was extracted. CDR1 SGHVS and CDR2 FNYEAQ come from the germline V gene. CDR3 length equals 14 residues. This sequence was found in a man older than 75 in good health. The sequenced sample was blood. V and J are TRBV7-6 and TRBJ2-4; D is possibly TRBD1 (6 bases). The J call may not be correct, given that the DNA end is closer to TRBJ2-7. CDR3 in DNA: TGTGCCAGCAGCTTAGTTCAGGGGTTCTACGAGCAGTACTTC. The encoded protein is CASSLVQGFYEQYF.